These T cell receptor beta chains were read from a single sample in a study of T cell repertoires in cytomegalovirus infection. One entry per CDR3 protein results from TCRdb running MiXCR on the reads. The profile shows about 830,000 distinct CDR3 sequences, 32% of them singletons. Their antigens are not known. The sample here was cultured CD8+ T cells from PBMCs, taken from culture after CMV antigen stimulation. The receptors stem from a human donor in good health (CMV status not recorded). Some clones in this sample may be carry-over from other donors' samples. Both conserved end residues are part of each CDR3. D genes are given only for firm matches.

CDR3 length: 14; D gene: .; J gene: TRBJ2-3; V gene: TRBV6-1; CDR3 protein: CASSEVGSVDTQYF
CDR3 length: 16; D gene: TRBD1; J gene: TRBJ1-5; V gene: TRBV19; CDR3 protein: CASSNGQGGTDQPQHF
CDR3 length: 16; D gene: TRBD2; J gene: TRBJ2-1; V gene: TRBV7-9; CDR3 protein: CASSLGGSGGKNEQFF
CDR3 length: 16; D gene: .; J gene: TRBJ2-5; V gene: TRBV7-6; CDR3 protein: CASSLGSSEGQETQYF
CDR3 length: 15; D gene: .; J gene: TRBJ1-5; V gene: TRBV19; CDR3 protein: CASSISDSANQPQHF
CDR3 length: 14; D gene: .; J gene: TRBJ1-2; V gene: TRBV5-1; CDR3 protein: CASQAGDTNYGYTF
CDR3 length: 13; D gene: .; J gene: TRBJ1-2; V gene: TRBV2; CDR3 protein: CASPGEVDYGYTF
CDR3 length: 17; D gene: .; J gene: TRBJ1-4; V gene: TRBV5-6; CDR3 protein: CASSLDLTGTTNEKLFF
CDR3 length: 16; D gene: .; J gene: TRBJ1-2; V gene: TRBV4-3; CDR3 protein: CASSQDWPEYNYGYTF
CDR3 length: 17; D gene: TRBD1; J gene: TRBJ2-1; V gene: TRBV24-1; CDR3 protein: CATSVDRGRFIHNEQFF
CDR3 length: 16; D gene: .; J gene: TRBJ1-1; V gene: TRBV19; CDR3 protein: CAGSKRGEGMNTEAFF
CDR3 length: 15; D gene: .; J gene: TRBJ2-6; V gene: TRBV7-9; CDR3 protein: CASSQQVPGANVLTF
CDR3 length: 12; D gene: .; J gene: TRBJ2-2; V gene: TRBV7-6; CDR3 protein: CATARGAGELFF
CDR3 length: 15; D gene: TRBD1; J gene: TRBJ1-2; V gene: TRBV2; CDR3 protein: CASSEAGQGFYGYTF
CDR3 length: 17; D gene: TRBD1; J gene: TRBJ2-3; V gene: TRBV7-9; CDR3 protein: CASSFTSRGPRGDTQYF
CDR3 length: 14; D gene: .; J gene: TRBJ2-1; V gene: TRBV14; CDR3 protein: CASSLWKVQDEQFF
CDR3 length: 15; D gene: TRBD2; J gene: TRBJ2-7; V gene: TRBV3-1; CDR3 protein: CASSRPGTSGYEQYF
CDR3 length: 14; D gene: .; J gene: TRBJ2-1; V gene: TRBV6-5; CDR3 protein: CASSYLPQGNEQFF
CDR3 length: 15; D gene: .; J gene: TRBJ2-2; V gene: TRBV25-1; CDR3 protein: CASSDWGRGSGELFF
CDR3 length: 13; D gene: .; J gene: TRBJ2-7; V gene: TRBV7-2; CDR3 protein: CASSFPYSYEQYF
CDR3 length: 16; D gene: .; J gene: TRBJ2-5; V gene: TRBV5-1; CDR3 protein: CASSPSTGGGWETQYF
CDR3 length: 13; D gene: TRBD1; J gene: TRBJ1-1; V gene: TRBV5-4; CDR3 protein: CASDDRGNTEAFF
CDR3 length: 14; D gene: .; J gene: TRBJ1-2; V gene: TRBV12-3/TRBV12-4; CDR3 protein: CASSFGDASYGYTF
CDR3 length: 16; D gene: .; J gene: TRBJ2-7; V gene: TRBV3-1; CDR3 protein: CASSQDRRGRWNEQYF
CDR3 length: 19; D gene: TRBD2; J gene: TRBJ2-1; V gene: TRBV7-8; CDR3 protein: CASSHGLAGYTSSYNEQFF
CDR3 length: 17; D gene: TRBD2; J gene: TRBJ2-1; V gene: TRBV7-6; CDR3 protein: CASSLVTSGGSYNEQFF
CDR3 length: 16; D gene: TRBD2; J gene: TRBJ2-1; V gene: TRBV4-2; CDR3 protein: CASSQVVKRGTNEQFF
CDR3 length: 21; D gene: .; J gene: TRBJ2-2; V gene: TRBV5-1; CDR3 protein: CASRPWGDRDYKLGGTGELFF
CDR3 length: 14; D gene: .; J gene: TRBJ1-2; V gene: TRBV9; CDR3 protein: CASSVEGKAYGYTF
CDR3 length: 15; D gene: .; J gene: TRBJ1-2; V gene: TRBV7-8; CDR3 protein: CASSLADAIRDGYTF
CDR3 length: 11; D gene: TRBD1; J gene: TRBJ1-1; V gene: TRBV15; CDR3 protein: CATSRDREAFF
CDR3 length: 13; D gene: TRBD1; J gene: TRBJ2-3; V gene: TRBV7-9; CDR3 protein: CASSGTGTDTQYF
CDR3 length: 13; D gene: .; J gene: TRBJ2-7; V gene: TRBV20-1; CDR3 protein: CSARDTVSYEQYF
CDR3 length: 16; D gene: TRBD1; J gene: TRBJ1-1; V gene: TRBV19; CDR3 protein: CASSTPETGPDTEAFF
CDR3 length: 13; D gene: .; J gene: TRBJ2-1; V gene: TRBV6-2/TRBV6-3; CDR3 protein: CASRMGGYNEQFF